This T cell receptor beta chain was retrieved from a study of type 1 regulatory T cells. About the study: T-allo10 is a Tr1-enriched, alloantigen-specific CD4 T cell product made in vitro.

TCRdb reprocessed the reads with MiXCR, giving one entry per CDR3 protein. This sample has 68,000 or so distinct CDR3 sequences, with roughly 49% found just once. The CDR3 extends over 14 amino acids. V dropped 4 bases and J dropped 5 bases, with 15 bases sitting between them. Germline V gene data show CDR1 as SGHRS and CDR2 as YFSETQ. Regarding the study as a whole: Tr1 cells had a more restricted TCR repertoire than non-Tr1 cells.

Turning to this clonotype: The antigen is unknown.

The chain combines TRBV5-1 with TRBJ1-1; tentative D call: TRBD1 (5 bases). Material: cultured non-Tr1 T cells, either the whole culture or a sorted T cell fraction (not recorded which). The sequence was collected from a human donor in good health. The CDR3 DNA is TGCGCCAGCAGCCCTAGGGGATCTCGAACTGAAGCTTTCTTT. Translating it yields CASSPRGSRTEAFF.